The T cell receptor (beta chain) under discussion was sequenced for a study of blood T cell repertoires in COVID-19. About the study: Samples taken during acute and convalescent COVID-19 were collected in the United States, Italy and Spain. PBMCs, B-cell-depleted T cells, or T cells were the source of the cDNA or gDNA that made up the material.

In the authors' workflow: Reference gene primer amplification gave estimated nucleated cell counts. Produced via immunoSEQ multiplex PCR; TCRdb's table is partial and in-frame only. Clone size and the V and J calls come from that table; the DNA yielded D and trimming. Counted here are approximately 50,000 clones, about nine tenths occurring once; the ten biggest clones make up approximately 7.1%. V dropped 7 bases and J dropped 0; count of bases not matched to a gene: 7. The CDR3 contains 15 residues. Per the germline V gene, CDR1 is SGHRS and CDR2 is YFSETQ. The sequence was obtained from a man in his forties or fifties with active COVID-19. This rearrangement joins TRBV5-1 to TRBJ2-1; the match to TRBD1 covers 7 bases. Source material: peripheral blood. The CDR3 sequence: CASHPDRASYNEQFF. The CDR3 DNA reads TGCGCCAGCCACCCCGACAGGGCCTCCTACAATGAGCAGTTCTTC.